These T cell receptor beta chains were read from a single sample in a study of control samples from healthy donors and cancer patients. TCRdb's copy holds only in-frame clones and misses some; the assay was immunoSEQ multiplex PCR. Among 70,000 or so clones listed, about 93% were seen once. Material for sequencing was blood. All receptors come from a woman in her forties in good health. Each CDR3 is given with its conserved first and last residue. D genes are given only for firm matches. Size values are once, few and many counts, or a class for expanded clones, and some rows have none.

v_gene	abundance	j_gene	d_gene	len	CDR3nt	CDR3aa
TRBV30	.	TRBJ1-1	.	13	TGTGCCTGGAGTGTGCAGCAGAACACTGAAGCTTTCTTT	CAWSVQQNTEAFF
TRBV10-3	.	TRBJ1-2	TRBD1	14	TGTGCCATCACCTCCGGGACAGAGGGCTTGGGCTACACCTTC	CAITSGTEGLGYTF
TRBV10-3	once	TRBJ2-7	.	16	TGTGCCACCGGGCGGGGAATCGGGACAGTCCCCTACGAGCAGTACTTC	CATGRGIGTVPYEQYF
TRBV7-6	.	TRBJ1-1	.	12	TGTGCCAGCAGGGGGGAGGACACTGAAGCTTTCTTT	CASRGEDTEAFF
TRBV11-2	.	TRBJ1-4	.	17	TGTGCCAGCAGCTTAGTCCGGAGGGAGAGCCGGGGGGAAAAACTGTTTTTT	CASSLVRRESRGEKLFF
TRBV12-5	once	TRBJ2-1	.	14	TGTGCTAGTGGTTTGCCCCATCAACGTAATGAGCAGTTCTTC	CASGLPHQRNEQFF
TRBV15	.	TRBJ1-5	TRBD1	14	TGTGCCACCAGCAGAGGACAGGGCAGTCAGCCCCAGCATTTT	CATSRGQGSQPQHF
TRBV5-1	once	TRBJ2-3	.	14	TGCGCCAGCAGCCACAGGGACTACACAGATACGCAGTATTTT	CASSHRDYTDTQYF
TRBV6-1	.	TRBJ2-3	.	18	TGTGCCAGCAGTGAAGCCATAGGAATAGCCCGAAACACAGATACGCAGTATTTT	CASSEAIGIARNTDTQYF
TRBV7-2	.	TRBJ2-4	.	14	TGTGCCAGCAGCCCCTCCCCCTCCGGGAACATTCAGTACTTC	CASSPSPSGNIQYF
TRBV7-6	.	TRBJ1-1	.	15	TGTGCCAGCAGCTTATTATATGGGGGGAACACTGAAGCTTTCTTT	CASSLLYGGNTEAFF
TRBV9	.	TRBJ1-2	.	14	TGTGCCAGCAGCACAACAGGGCGAGGGGTAGGCTACACCTTC	CASSTTGRGVGYTF
TRBV27	.	TRBJ2-7	.	14	TGTGCCAGCAGTTTTTTTTCGGGTTCCTACGAGCAGTACTTC	CASSFFSGSYEQYF
TRBV4-3	.	TRBJ1-5	.	15	TGCGCCAGCAGCCACGAGGTGGGAGGTAATCAGCCCCAGCATTTT	CASSHEVGGNQPQHF
TRBV20-1	.	TRBJ1-2	.	11	TGCAGTGAATTAGGGGGCTATGGCTACACCTTC	CSELGGYGYTF